The 20 T cell receptor beta chains reported below all come from one sample, sequenced in a study of blood T cell repertoires in COVID-19. The protocol was immunoSEQ multiplex PCR, while the TCRdb copy is restricted to in-frame clones and leaves out a portion. The data show about 200,000 clones, roughly 75% seen once. Sequences were obtained from peripheral blood. The receptors shown here come from a woman aged 65 to 85 with acute or convalescent COVID-19.

This clone has a single count. The V and J genes are TRBV7-4 and TRBJ2-7; 7 positions agree with TRBD1. This CDR3 is 15 amino acids long. CDR1 and CDR2 from the germline V gene are SGHVT and SQSDAQ. The J segment lost 4 bases and the V segment lost 10 bases, leaving 16 bases of the junction unmatched. The CDR3 region is CATNLNGGQPYEQYF. The CDR3 DNA reads as TGTGCCACCAACCTTAATGGGGGACAGCCTTACGAGCAGTACTTC.

The rearrangement joins TRBV5-4 to TRBJ2-7, with 8 bases fitting TRBD2. The V and J ends lost 4 bases and 1 base, in that order; junction bases with no gene match: 7. Per germline, CDR1 SGHNT and CDR2 YYREEE (reference sequence). The CDR3 spans 15 residues. Here the CDR3 reads CASSERAGGSYEQYF. CDR3 DNA sequence: TGTGCCAGCAGCGAGCGCGCGGGAGGTTCCTACGAGCAGTACTTC.

The chain combines TRBV12-3 or TRBV12-4 with TRBJ2-1, with TRBD1 as a possible D gene (6 bases). This CDR3 region has 12 residues. V dropped 4 bases and J dropped 9 bases, with 10 bases sitting between them. The CDR3: CASSSQGGEQFF. The CDR3 nucleotides are TGTGCCAGCAGTTCACAGGGTGGTGAGCAGTTCTTC.

The V and J genes are TRBV25-1 and TRBJ1-1; TRBD1 aligns across 7 bases. Germline V gives CDR1 MGHDK, CDR2 SYGVNS. This CDR3 comprises 15 residues. V lost 2 bases to trimming and J lost 0 bases; unmatched junction nucleotides: 3. CDR3 region: CASSEPGQLNTEAFF. In nucleotides, the CDR3 is TGTGCCAGCAGTGAACCGGGACAGCTGAACACTGAAGCTTTCTTT.

The chain combines TRBV6-6 with TRBJ1-1; TRBD1 matches 7 bases. The CDR3 is 16 residues long. V trimming: 5 bases; J trimming: 1 base; junction bases outside the gene matches: 10. Germline CDR1 reads MNHNY; CDR2 reads SVGAGI (reference sequence). The CDR3 region is CASSPGTPGGNTEAFF. CDR3 coding DNA: TGTGCCAGCAGTCCCGGGACTCCAGGGGGGAACACTGAAGCTTTCTTT.

This chain uses TRBV5-6 with TRBJ2-7, with 14 nucleotides matching TRBD2. This CDR3 region has 19 residues. The V gene end was trimmed by 3 bases and the J gene end by 1 base; junction bases not matched to a gene: 12. The germline V gene encodes CDR1 SGHDT and CDR2 YYEEEE. The CDR3 DNA reads TGTGCCAGCAGCTCGAGCGGGACTAGCGGGAGTTGGTGGTCCTACGAGCAGTACTTC. Residues: CASSSSGTSGSWWSYEQYF.

J is TRBJ2-5 and V is TRBV28, with 8 nucleotides matching TRBD1. CDR3 length: 15 amino acids. V lost 1 base and J lost 5; bases outside the gene matches: 6. Germline V lookup: CDR1 MDHEN, CDR2 SYDVKM. CDR3 loop: CASSLLAGGEETQYF. The DNA of the CDR3 is TGTGCCAGCAGTTTATTAGCAGGGGGCGAGGAGACCCAGTACTTC.

V is TRBV28 and J is TRBJ1-5; 9 bases are shared with TRBD1. J lost 9 bases, V lost 5 bases, and 14 bases had no gene match. This CDR3 has 16 amino acids. The germline CDR1 and CDR2 sequences are MDHEN and SYDVKM. CDR3 residues: CASSLPRDRAKGPQHF. CDR3 nucleotides: TGTGCCAGCAGTCTACCCCGGGACAGGGCAAAGGGGCCCCAGCATTTT.

The rearrangement uses TRBV10-3 and TRBJ2-6; possibly TRBD1 for D (6 bases). Germline CDR1 reads ENHRY; CDR2 reads SYGVKD. This CDR3 has 15 amino acids. V dropped 5 bases and J dropped 4 bases, with 12 bases sitting between them. This CDR3 reads CAISNTGRGANVLTF. CDR3 coding DNA: TGTGCCATCAGTAACACAGGGCGGGGGGCCAACGTCCTGACTTTC.

The chain has TRBV19 and TRBJ2-1; TRBD2 is a possible D gene (6 bases). Trimming removed 6 bases from V and 0 bases from J, with 18 bases in between. The CDR3 has 17 residues. Germline CDR1 LNHDA, CDR2 SQIVND (reference sequence). CDR3 nucleotide sequence: TGTGCCAGTAGATCCTCCCTCGGGAGCAGCTCCTACAATGAGCAGTTCTTC. It yields the protein CASRSSLGSSSYNEQFF.

A remark on this clone: Other nucleotide sequences in the sample specify the same CDR3. The chain recombines TRBV5-1 with TRBJ1-4; TRBD1 agrees at 9 bases. Germline V lookup: CDR1 SGHRS, CDR2 YFSETQ. The CDR3 runs to 14 residues. V lost 4 bases to trimming and J lost 7 bases; unmatched junction nucleotides: 5. DNA for the CDR3: TGCGCCAGCAGCCCGGGACAGGGCTCTGAAAAACTGTTTTTT. Its translation: CASSPGQGSEKLFF. The variable domain in full, with the rest retrieved from reference TRBV5-1 and TRBJ1-4, is KAGVTQTPRYLIKTRGQQVTLSCSPISGHRSVSWYQQTPGQGLQFLFEYFSETQRNKGNFPGRFSGRQFSNSRSEMNVSTLELGDSALYLCASSPGQGSEKLFFGSGTQLSVL.

The gene calls are TRBV18 and TRBJ2-2; 10 nucleotides align to TRBD2. The CDR3 runs to 18 residues. Germline CDR1 and CDR2: KGHSH and LQKENI. Trimming removed 3 bases from V and 1 base from J; junction bases left unmatched: 8. CDR3 residues: CASSPWLAGDRNTGELFF. CDR3 sequence (DNA): TGTGCCAGCTCACCTTGGCTAGCGGGAGATCGGAACACCGGGGAGCTGTTTTTT.

Ten or more counts support this clone. The chain is built from TRBV3-1 (or the pseudogene TRBV3-2) and TRBJ2-3; maybe TRBD2 (5 bases). This CDR3 region has 15 residues. The germline V gene encodes CDR1 LGHDT and CDR2 YNNKEL (reference sequence). With 3 bases removed from V and 2 bases from J, the gap between germline ends came to 12 bases. The CDR3 DNA reads as TGTGCCAGCAGCCAGGGAGCGGCACTCACAGATACGCAGTATTTT. Translated: CASSQGAALTDTQYF.

V is TRBV30 and J is TRBJ2-7; 8 bases are a match to TRBD1. This CDR3 spans 12 amino acids. Trimming at V came to 5 bases and at J to 0 bases, leaving 0 bases not matched to a gene. CDR1 GTSNPN and CDR2 SVGIG come from the germline V gene (reference sequence). CDR3 in DNA: TGTGCCTGGGGACAGGGCTCCTACGAGCAGTACTTC. It specifies CAWGQGSYEQYF.

The chain carries TRBV10-2 and TRBJ2-5; D possibly corresponds to TRBD1 (5 bases). Germline values: CDR1 WSHSY, CDR2 SAAADI. V lost 0 bases, J lost 9 bases, and 14 bases lay in between. This CDR3 is built from 14 residues. CDR3 nucleotides: TGCGCCAGCAGTGAGTCTACAGGCCGCGATTCCCAGTACTTC. Residues: CASSESTGRDSQYF.

V is TRBV5-1 and J is TRBJ1-1; D call uncertain. Trimming took off 0 bases at V and 0 bases at J, with 9 bases between the two ends. CDR3 length: 15 amino acids. Germline V CDR1 and CDR2: SGHRS, YFSETQ. The CDR3 spells CASSLVGSMNTEAFF. In DNA, the CDR3 is TGCGCCAGCAGCTTGGTGGGCTCAATGAACACTGAAGCTTTCTTT.

This chain joins TRBV2 and TRBJ2-1; TRBD1 agrees at 9 bases. V gave up 1 base and J gave up 8 bases; unmatched junction bases: 6. There are 15 residues in the CDR3. Germline V gene lookup returns CDR1 SNHLY and CDR2 FYNNEI. This chain's CDR3 is CASSEGQGGVDEQFF. The CDR3 region has the DNA TGTGCCAGCAGTGAAGGACAGGGGGGCGTCGATGAGCAGTTCTTC.

V usage is TRBV19 and J usage is TRBJ2-1; the match to TRBD2 covers 14 bases. CDR1 LNHDA and CDR2 SQIVND come from the germline V gene (reference sequence). With 8 bases clipped from V and 3 bases from J, the junction kept 0 bases outside the gene matches. The CDR3 length is 14 residues. The CDR3 spells CASGTSGGYNEQFF. CDR3 nucleotide sequence: TGTGCCAGTGGGACTAGCGGGGGCTACAATGAGCAGTTCTTC. Variable domain in full (rest from reference TRBV19 and TRBJ2-1): DGGITQSPKYLFRKEGQNVTLSCEQNLNHDAMYWYRQDPGQGLRLIYYSQIVNDFQKGDIAEGYSVSREKKESFPLTVTSAQKNPTAFYLCASGTSGGYNEQFFGPGTRLTVL.

The chain links TRBV11-2 to TRBJ2-1; 11 positions agree with TRBD2. CDR1 is SGHAT, CDR2 FQNNGV, per germline. CDR3 size: 13 residues. The trim removed 4 bases at V and 14 bases at J, leaving 7 bases unmatched. Here the CDR3 reads CASSSGSGRAEFF. CDR3 bases: TGTGCCAGCAGCTCCGGTAGCGGGAGGGCCGAGTTCTTC.

The J gene is TRBJ2-1, the V gene TRBV5-6, with no clear D. Germline assignment: CDR1 SGHDT and CDR2 YYEEEE. Trimming pared 0 bases from V and 3 bases from J, leaving 4 bases between. The CDR3 is 13 residues long. CDR3 amino acids: CASSLDSYNEQFF. For the CDR3, the DNA is TGTGCCAGCAGCTTGGACAGCTACAATGAGCAGTTCTTC.